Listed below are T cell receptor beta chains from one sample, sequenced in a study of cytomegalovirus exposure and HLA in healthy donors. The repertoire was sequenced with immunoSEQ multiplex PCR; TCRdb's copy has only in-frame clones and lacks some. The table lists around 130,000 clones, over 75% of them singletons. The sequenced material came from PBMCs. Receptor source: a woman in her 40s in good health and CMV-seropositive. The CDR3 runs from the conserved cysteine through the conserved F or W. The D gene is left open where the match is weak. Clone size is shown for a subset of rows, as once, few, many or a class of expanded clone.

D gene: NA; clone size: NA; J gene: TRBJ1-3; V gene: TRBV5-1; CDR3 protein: CASSDTGTTSSGNTIYF; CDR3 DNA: TGCGCCAGCAGCGATACCGGGACAACCAGCTCTGGAAACACCATATATTTT
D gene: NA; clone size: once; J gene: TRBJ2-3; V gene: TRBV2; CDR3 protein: CASTSPGSYTDTQYF; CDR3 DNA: TGTGCCAGCACAAGCCCAGGATCCTACACAGATACGCAGTATTTT
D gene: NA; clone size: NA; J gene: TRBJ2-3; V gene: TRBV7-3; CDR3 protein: CASSLGLFTDTQYF; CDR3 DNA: TGTGCCAGCAGCTTGGGACTCTTTACAGATACGCAGTATTTT
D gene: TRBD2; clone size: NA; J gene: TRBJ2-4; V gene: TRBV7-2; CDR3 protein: CASSLQAGEGNIQYF; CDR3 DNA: TGTGCCAGCAGCTTACAGGCGGGAGAAGGAAACATTCAGTACTTC
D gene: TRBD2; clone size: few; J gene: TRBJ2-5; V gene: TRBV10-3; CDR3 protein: CATTFLAGAGVETQYF; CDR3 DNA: TGTGCCACCACCTTTTTAGCGGGGGCCGGCGTTGAGACCCAGTACTTC
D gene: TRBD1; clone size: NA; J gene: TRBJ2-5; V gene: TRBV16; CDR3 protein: CASSQPGTGSQETQYF; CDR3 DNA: TGTGCCAGCAGCCAGCCAGGGACAGGTTCTCAAGAGACCCAGTACTTC
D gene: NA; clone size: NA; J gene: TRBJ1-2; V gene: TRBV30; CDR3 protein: CAWTKTSQYGYTF; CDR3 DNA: TGTGCCTGGACCAAAACCTCACAATATGGCTACACCTTC
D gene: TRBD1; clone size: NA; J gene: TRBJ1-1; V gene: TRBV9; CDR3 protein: CASSLRGHTEAFF; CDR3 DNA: TGTGCCAGCAGCCTTAGGGGGCACACTGAAGCTTTCTTT
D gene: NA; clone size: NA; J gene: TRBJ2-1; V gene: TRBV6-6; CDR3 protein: CATRPYLSSYNEQFF; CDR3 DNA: TGTGCCACTAGGCCCTACCTGAGCTCCTACAATGAGCAGTTCTTC
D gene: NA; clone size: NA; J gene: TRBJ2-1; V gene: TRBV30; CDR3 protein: CAWSLRRGGNNEQFF; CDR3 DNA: TGTGCCTGGAGTTTAAGGAGGGGAGGCAACAATGAGCAGTTCTTC
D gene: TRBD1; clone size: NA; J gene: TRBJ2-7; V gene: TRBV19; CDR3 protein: CASTRQGANEQYF; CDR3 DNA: TGTGCCAGCACCAGACAGGGGGCTAACGAGCAGTACTTC
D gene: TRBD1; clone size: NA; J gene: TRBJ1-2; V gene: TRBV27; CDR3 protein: CASSVTGGIGYTF; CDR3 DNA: TGTGCCAGCAGTGTAACAGGGGGCATTGGCTACACCTTC
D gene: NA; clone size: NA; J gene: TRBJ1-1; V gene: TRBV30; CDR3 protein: CAWSRTIRENTEAFF; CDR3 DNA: TGTGCCTGGAGCCGAACCATCAGGGAGAACACTGAAGCTTTCTTT
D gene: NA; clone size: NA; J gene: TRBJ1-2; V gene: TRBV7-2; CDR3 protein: CASSPYLQGRSRGYTF; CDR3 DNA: TGTGCCAGCAGCCCCTACCTACAGGGAAGGAGTCGTGGCTACACCTTC
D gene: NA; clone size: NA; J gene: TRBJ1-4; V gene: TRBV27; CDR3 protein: CASRYDPGSTNEKLFF; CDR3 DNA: TGTGCCAGCAGATACGATCCGGGGTCAACTAATGAAAAACTGTTTTTT
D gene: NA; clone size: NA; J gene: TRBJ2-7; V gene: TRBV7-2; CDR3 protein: CASSERPPGVGEQYF; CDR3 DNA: TGTGCCAGCAGCGAAAGACCTCCAGGCGTGGGCGAGCAGTACTTC
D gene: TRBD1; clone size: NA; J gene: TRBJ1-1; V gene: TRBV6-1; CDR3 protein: CASNLGQANTEAFF; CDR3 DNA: TGTGCCAGCAACCTCGGACAGGCGAACACTGAAGCTTTCTTT
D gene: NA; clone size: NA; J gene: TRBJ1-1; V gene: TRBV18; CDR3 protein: CASSPRKRQDTEAFF; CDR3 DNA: TGTGCCAGCTCACCACGAAAGAGACAGGACACTGAAGCTTTCTTT
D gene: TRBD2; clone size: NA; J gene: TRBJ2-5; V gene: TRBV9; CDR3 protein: CASSVAASGGVDETQYF; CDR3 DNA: TGTGCCAGCAGCGTAGCGGCTAGCGGGGGGGTGGATGAGACCCAGTACTTC
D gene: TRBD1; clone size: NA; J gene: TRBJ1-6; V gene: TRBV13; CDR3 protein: CASSLTSGTGSYNSPLHF; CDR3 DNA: TGTGCCAGCAGCCTTACATCCGGGACAGGGTCCTATAATTCACCCCTCCACTTT
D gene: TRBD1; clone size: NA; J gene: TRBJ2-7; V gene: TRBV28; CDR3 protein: CASNNKGTGMSYEQYF; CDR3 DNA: TGTGCCAGCAATAACAAAGGGACAGGGATGTCGTACGAGCAGTACTTC
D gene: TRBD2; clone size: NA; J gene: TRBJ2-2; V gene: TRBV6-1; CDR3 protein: CASSEALRWGLAGGANTGELFF; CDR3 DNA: TGTGCCAGCAGTGAAGCGCTTCGCTGGGGACTAGCGGGCGGAGCGAACACCGGGGAGCTGTTTTTT
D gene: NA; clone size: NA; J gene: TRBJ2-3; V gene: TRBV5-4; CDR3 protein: CASSPGVKDTQYF; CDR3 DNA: TGTGCCAGCAGCCCCGGGGTGAAAGATACGCAGTATTTT
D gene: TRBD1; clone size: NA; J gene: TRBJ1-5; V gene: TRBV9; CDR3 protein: CASSAGQGNQPQHF; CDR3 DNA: TGTGCCAGCAGCGCGGGACAGGGCAATCAGCCCCAGCATTTT
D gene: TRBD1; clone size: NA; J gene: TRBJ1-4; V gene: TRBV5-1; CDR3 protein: CASSLGDRVTNEKLFF; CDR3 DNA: TGCGCCAGCAGCTTAGGGGACAGGGTCACTAATGAAAAACTGTTTTTT
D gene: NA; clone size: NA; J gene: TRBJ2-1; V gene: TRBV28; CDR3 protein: CASSHVTGGTHEQFF; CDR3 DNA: TGTGCCAGCAGTCACGTGACTGGGGGGACTCATGAGCAGTTCTTC
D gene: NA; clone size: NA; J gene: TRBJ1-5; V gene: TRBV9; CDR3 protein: CASSVSGEGQPQHF; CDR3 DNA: TGTGCCAGCAGCGTGTCCGGGGAGGGTCAGCCCCAGCATTTT
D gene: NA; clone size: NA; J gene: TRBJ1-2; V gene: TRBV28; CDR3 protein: CASTGQGLGGSYTF; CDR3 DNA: TGTGCCAGTACAGGCCAGGGGCTTGGGGGAAGCTACACCTTC